The rows below give T cell receptor beta chains drawn from one sample of a study of blood T cell repertoires in COVID-19. Assay used: immunoSEQ multiplex PCR; TCRdb lists only in-frame clones, some missing. This table holds hundreds of thousands of clones, just under 90% found once. Source material: PBMCs or T cells enriched from blood (not recorded which). The receptors stem from a man between 50 and 59 years old who had been exposed to COVID-19. Both conserved end residues are part of each CDR3. D genes are given only for firm matches. Some rows mark clone size as missing; the rest say once, few, many or name a class of expanded clone.

d_call,j_call,clone_size,v_call,cdr3_aa,cdr3_nt
.,TRBJ1-2,.,TRBV7-9,CASSSLRRAYGYTF,TGTGCCAGCAGCTCGCTCCGCAGGGCTTATGGCTACACCTTC
.,TRBJ1-5,.,TRBV7-2,CASSPDTNQPQHF,TGTGCCAGCAGCCCCGACACGAATCAGCCCCAGCATTTT
.,TRBJ2-4,once,TRBV2,CASRVAVAGNIQYF,TGTGCCAGCAGAGTAGCGGTGGCGGGAAACATTCAGTACTTC
.,TRBJ1-1,.,TRBV19,CASSTQKNTEAFF,TGTGCCAGTAGTACACAGAAGAACACTGAAGCTTTCTTT
TRBD2,TRBJ2-3,.,TRBV5-4,CASSSSGRGTDTQYF,TGTGCCAGCAGTTCTAGCGGGAGGGGCACAGATACGCAGTATTTT
TRBD1,TRBJ2-7,.,TRBV10-1,CASKRDRVYEQYF,TGCGCCAGCAAGCGGGACAGGGTCTACGAGCAGTACTTC
TRBD2,TRBJ2-4,.,TRBV10-2,CASGTSGPGLSIQYF,TGCGCCAGCGGGACTAGCGGCCCCGGGCTGAGCATTCAGTACTTC
TRBD1,TRBJ1-5,.,TRBV7-2,CASSYRTGDQPQHF,TGTGCCAGCAGCTACCGGACAGGGGATCAGCCCCAGCATTTT
TRBD2,TRBJ2-1,.,TRBV30,CAWSAGTNREQFF,TGTGCCTGGAGTGCCGGGACTAACCGAGAGCAGTTCTTC
.,TRBJ1-5,.,TRBV9,CASSPHRDQPQHF,TGTGCCAGCAGCCCCCACAGGGATCAGCCCCAGCATTTT